A single T cell receptor beta chain is shown here with its context. The data are from a study of blood T cell repertoires in COVID-19. Study at large: Donors in the United States, Italy and Spain gave samples during acute or convalescent COVID-19. From T cells, B-cell-depleted T cells, or PBMCs came the material, which was cDNA or gDNA.

Authors' analysis steps: Estimation of nucleated cell counts relied on the amplification of reference gene primers. This table comes from immunoSEQ multiplex PCR, and its TCRdb copy is limited to in-frame clones, with some not included. That table is the source of V, J and clone size, and D and trimming were worked out from the DNA. Of 150,000 to 200,000 clones detected, 90% appear once; the ten largest clones hold roughly a sixth. Germline assignment: CDR1 LNHDA and CDR2 SQIVND (reference sequence). This CDR3 region has 17 residues. Trimming left V 0 bases short and J 8 bases short, with 19 bases between.

This sequence originates from a man in his sixties with active or convalescent COVID-19. V usage is TRBV19 and J usage is TRBJ1-4, with D tentatively TRBD1 (6 bases). Sequencing was done on a sample of peripheral blood. The CDR3 loop is CASSIDPEGGLGEKLFF. The CDR3 DNA is TGTGCCAGTAGTATAGACCCCGAGGGGGGGCTAGGCGAAAAACTGTTTTTT.